The present T cell receptor (beta chain) was sequenced within a study of tumor-infiltrating lymphocytes in primary liver carcinoma. Study-wide context: The patients had histopathologically diagnosed primary liver carcinoma, and their disease was treated by surgical resection. Both sexes were represented among patients, who were 30 to 69 years old.

Germline CDR1 MNHEY, CDR2 SVGEGT. V was pared by 6 bases and J by 0 bases, with 5 bases of the junction left unmatched. The length of the CDR3 is 15 residues. Study findings and constraints: Between tumor regions, pairs overlapped more than tumor-adjacent and tumor-blood pairs did.

This clonotype was seen more than once but under ten times. No antigen is known for it. In addition to blood RNA drawn from unsorted whole blood, germline DNA was extracted. It was before surgery that four milliliters of peripheral blood were collected. TCR beta cDNA was prepared out of about 530 ng total RNA by means of a constant-region primer. What produced the TCR beta libraries was three nested multiplex PCR rounds using slightly modified ARM-PCR. The two initial PCR rounds, roughly 9 cycles each, used TRBV1-TRBV30 forward and C-beta reverse primers. TCRdb analysed the multiplex PCR reads with MiXCR anew, one entry per CDR3 protein. This table has 300,000 to 350,000 distinct CDR3 sequences, almost 65% appearing once.

The TCR originated in a man aged 35-49 years with primary liver carcinoma and hepatitis B virus infection. This chain joins TRBV6-2 or TRBV6-3 and TRBJ1-5; 7 nucleotides match TRBD1. Sequencing input: peripheral blood. CDR3 loop: CASSLTGASNQPQHF. In DNA, the CDR3 is TGTGCCAGCAGCTTAACAGGGGCTAGCAATCAGCCCCAGCATTTT.